This TCR beta chain was found in a study of blood T cell repertoires in COVID-19. Study background: The United States, Italy and Spain provided the acute and convalescent COVID-19 samples. T cells, B-cell-depleted T cells, or PBMCs provided the cDNA or gDNA that served as material.

In the original analysis: Estimates of nucleated cell counts were drawn from the amplification of reference gene primers. Libraries were prepared by immunoSEQ multiplex PCR; TCRdb keeps only in-frame clonotypes and omits some of them. The V and J calls and clone size come from that table; D and trimming were worked out from the DNA. The data contain fewer than 150,000 clones, 81% of them singletons. The CDR3 has 15 amino acids. V was cut by 7 bases and J by 0 bases, with 13 bases left in between. Germline lookup yields CDR1 KGHDR and CDR2 SFDVKD. The gene calls are TRBV24-1 and TRBJ2-3; TRBD1 might be the D (6 bases). The sample taken for sequencing was peripheral blood. The TCR was taken from a man aged 50 or older with acute or convalescent COVID-19. The CDR3 DNA reads as TGTGCCACCAGCGGGACATCGACTAGCACAGATACGCAGTATTTT. It is translated as CATSGTSTSTDTQYF.